This TCR beta chain was sequenced for a study of T cell responses to AZD1222 COVID-19 vaccine. Across the whole study: Analysis merged second doses at about 4 or about 12 weeks. Study findings and constraints: Clonal diversity was possibly underestimated, and white British individuals and females predominated among donors. Vaccine-related CD4 TCRs covered spike, predominating at 160-218 and 743-854.

About this clone: Its target is not known.

The V and J ends lost 1 base and 6 bases respectively, with 10 bases between them. CDR1 is GTSNPN and CDR2 is SVGIG in the germline V gene (reference sequence). CDR3 length: 13 amino acids. The table came from immunoSEQ multiplex PCR; TCRdb's copy has only in-frame clones and leaves some out. Found here are roughly 99,000 clones, 75% to 90% of them singletons; the top ten hold approximately 4.3%. This chain links TRBV30 with TRBJ1-5; maybe TRBD1 (5 bases). Sequenced here: peripheral blood, sampled on day 0 of AZD1222 vaccination. The receptor's source is an adult in good health. In DNA form, the CDR3 reads TGTGCCTGGAGTGGGGGGAGGGGTCAGCCCCAGCATTTT. Its protein product is CAWSGGRGQPQHF.